The sequence of this TCR beta chain was determined in a study of T-cell reconstitution after alpha-beta-depleted transplantation in children. Study-level findings and limits: Reported findings indicate that, about two months after transplant, alpha-beta T cells came from several hundred expanded clones, which were derived from non-depleted graft cells. After transplant, high TCRbeta diversity at day 60 in some patients arose from surviving recipient T cells and thymic progenitors.

Unique molecular identifiers were incorporated during preparation of the TCRbeta library. TCRdb reprocessed the PCR reads via MiXCR and lists one record per CDR3 protein. There are some 600,000 distinct CDR3 sequences in the sample; approximately 12% occur only once, and around 2% lies in the top ten. The CDR3 sequence is 18 residues long. The germline CDR1 and CDR2 sequences are SGHTA and FQGTGA. The V and J ends lost 2 bases and 8 bases respectively, with 24 bases between them. This clonotype was counted a single time. What it binds is not known. The sequence came from a male patient younger than 18 who had a stem cell transplant for acute myeloid leukemia, so the T cells may come from the graft donor. The sequences come from PBMCs, mostly from graft donor cells, collected 360 days after TCRalphabeta/CD19-depleted stem cell transplant. The chain employs TRBV7-3 and TRBJ2-2; tentative D call: TRBD1 (7 bases). The CDR3 loop reads CASSLFGGQSLTKGELFF. The CDR3 bases are TGTGCCAGCAGCTTATTCGGGGGACAGTCCCTGACAAAAGGGGAGCTGTTTTTT.